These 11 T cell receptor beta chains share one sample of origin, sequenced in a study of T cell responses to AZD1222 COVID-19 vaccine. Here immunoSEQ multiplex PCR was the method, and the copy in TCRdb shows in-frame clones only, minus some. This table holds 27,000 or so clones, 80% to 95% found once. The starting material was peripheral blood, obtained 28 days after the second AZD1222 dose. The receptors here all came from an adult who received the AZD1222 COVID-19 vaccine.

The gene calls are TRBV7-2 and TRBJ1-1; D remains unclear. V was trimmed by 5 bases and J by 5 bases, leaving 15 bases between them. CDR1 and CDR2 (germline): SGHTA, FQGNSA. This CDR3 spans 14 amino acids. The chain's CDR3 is CASSPRGLTTEAFF. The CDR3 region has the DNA TGTGCCAGCAGCCCGCGCGGTCTTACGACTGAAGCTTTCTTT.

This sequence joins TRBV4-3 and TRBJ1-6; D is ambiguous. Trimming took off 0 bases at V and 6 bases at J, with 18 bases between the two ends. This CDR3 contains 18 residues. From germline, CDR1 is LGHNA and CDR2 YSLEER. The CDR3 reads CASSQESRFKIVNSPLHF. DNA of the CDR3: TGCGCCAGCAGCCAAGAAAGTCGGTTCAAAATAGTTAATTCACCCCTCCACTTT.

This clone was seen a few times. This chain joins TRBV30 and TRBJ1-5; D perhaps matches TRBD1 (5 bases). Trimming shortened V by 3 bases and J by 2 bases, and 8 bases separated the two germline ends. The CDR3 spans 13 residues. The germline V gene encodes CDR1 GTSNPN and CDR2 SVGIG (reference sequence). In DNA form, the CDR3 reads TGTGCCTGGAGCCAAGGGGGCAATCAGCCCCAGCATTTT. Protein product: CAWSQGGNQPQHF.

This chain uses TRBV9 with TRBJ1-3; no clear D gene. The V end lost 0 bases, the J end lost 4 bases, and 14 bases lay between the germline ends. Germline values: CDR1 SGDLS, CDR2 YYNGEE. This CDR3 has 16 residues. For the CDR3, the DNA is TGTGCCAGCAGCGTAGAGCGGGGTCGATTAGGAAACACCATATATTTT. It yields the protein CASSVERGRLGNTIYF.

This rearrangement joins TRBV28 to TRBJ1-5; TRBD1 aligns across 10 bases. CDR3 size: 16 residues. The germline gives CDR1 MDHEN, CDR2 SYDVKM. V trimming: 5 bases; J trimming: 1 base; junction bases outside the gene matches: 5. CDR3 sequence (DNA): TGTGCCAGCAGTCCGACAGGGGGCGAGAGCAATCAGCCCCAGCATTTT. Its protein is CASSPTGGESNQPQHF. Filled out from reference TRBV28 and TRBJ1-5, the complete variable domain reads DVKVTQSSRYLVKRTGEKVFLECVQDMDHENMFWYRQDPGLGLRLIYFSYDVKMKEKGDIPEGYSVSREKKERFSLILESASTNQTSMYLCASSPTGGESNQPQHFGDGTRLSIL.

The CDR3 is CASSVRTGDIQYF. The CDR3 DNA sequence: TGTGCCAGCAGCGTTCGTACTGGGGACATTCAGTACTTC. This chain uses TRBV9 with TRBJ2-4; no clear D. Trimming stripped 2 bases from V and 8 bases from J, with 11 bases between. The CDR3 is 13 residues long. Per the germline V gene, CDR1 is SGDLS and CDR2 is YYNGEE. The full variable domain, rest sourced from reference TRBV9 and TRBJ2-4, is DSGVTQTPKHLITATGQRVTLRCSPRSGDLSVYWYQQSLDQGLQFLIQYYNGEERAKGNILERFSAQQFPDLHSELNLSSLELGDSALYFCASSVRTGDIQYFGAGTRLSVL.

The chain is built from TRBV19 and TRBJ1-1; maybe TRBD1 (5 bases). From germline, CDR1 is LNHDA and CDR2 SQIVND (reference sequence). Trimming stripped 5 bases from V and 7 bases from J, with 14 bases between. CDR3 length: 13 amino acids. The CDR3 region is CASSVQGGDEAFF. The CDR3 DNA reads TGTGCCAGTAGTGTTCAGGGAGGGGATGAAGCTTTCTTT. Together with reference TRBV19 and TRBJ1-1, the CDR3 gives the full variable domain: DGGITQSPKYLFRKEGQNVTLSCEQNLNHDAMYWYRQDPGQGLRLIYYSQIVNDFQKGDIAEGYSVSREKKESFPLTVTSAQKNPTAFYLCASSVQGGDEAFFGQGTRLTVV.

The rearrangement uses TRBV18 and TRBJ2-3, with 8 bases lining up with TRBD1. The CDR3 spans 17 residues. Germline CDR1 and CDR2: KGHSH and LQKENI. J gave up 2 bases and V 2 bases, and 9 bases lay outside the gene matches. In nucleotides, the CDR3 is TGTGCCAGCTCACCAAGGGGACAGACAGGGGTCACAGATACGCAGTATTTT. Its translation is CASSPRGQTGVTDTQYF.

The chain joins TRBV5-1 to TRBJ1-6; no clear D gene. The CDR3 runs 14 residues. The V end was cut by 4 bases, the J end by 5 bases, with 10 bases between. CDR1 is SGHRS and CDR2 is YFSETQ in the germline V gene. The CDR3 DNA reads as TGCGCCAGCAGCCCGACGGGGAATAATTCACCCCTCCACTTT. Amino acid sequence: CASSPTGNNSPLHF.

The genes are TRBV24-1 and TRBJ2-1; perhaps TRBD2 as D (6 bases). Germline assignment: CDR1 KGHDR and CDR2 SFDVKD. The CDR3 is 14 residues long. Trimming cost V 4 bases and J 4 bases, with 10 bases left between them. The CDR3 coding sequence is TGTGCCACCAGTGACCCCGGGACTTACAATGAGCAGTTCTTC. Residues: CATSDPGTYNEQFF.

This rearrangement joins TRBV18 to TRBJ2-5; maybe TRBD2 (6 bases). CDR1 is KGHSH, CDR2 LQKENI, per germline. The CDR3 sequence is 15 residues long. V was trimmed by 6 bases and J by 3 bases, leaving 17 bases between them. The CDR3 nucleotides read TGTGCCAGCTCTCGGGGCGGGGCTGGTGAAGAGACCCAGTACTTC. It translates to CASSRGGAGEETQYF.